This TCR beta chain was retrieved from a study of blood T cell repertoires in COVID-19. Clones were read by immunoSEQ multiplex PCR, and TCRdb kept only the in-frame ones, dropping some. The table has some 300,000 clones, around 88% seen once. Details on this clone: An end of the junction differs from the germline gene, which may be a read error.

The CDR3 is made up of 13 amino acids. Germline loops: CDR1 LGHDT, CDR2 YNNKEL (reference sequence). This clonotype was sampled from a woman in her twenties or thirties who had recovered from COVID-19. The rearrangement joins TRBV3-1 (or the pseudogene TRBV3-2) to TRBJ2-7; 9 nucleotides match TRBD1. Sequences were obtained from peripheral blood. CDR3 protein: CASSQVGDRVIDF. The CDR3 nucleotides are TGTGCCAGCAGCCAAGTCGGGGACAGGGTGATAGACTTC.